The clone carrying this T cell receptor (beta chain) appeared many times. Its antigen is not known. RNA transcripts provided the source from which TCR beta CDR3 regions were amplified. During a first-round RT-PCR of the TCR CDR3, the HTBI primer set was used. TCRdb reprocessed the multiplex PCR reads via MiXCR and lists one record per CDR3 protein. In the table there are hundreds of thousands of distinct CDR3 sequences, less than 45% of which are singletons. This CDR3 spans 16 amino acids. V lost 0 bases, J lost 0 bases, and 9 bases lay in between. Per the germline V gene, CDR1 is SEHNR and CDR2 is FQNEAQ (reference sequence). The data stem from a study of T cells in Graves' hyperthyroidism and ophthalmopathy. Notes on the study in general: Most thyroid-expanded clonotypes above 0.001 were also found in blood. Ophthalmopathy was model-predicted a median around 6.1 months pre-onset.

Material: peripheral blood or thyroid tissue (not recorded which). This TCR was sampled from an adult man with Graves' disease, either hyperthyroidism or ophthalmopathy (not recorded which). The V call is TRBV7-9, the J call TRBJ1-3; possible D gene TRBD1, 6 bases. CDR3: CASSLAGTNSGNTIYF. The CDR3 nucleotides read TGTGCCAGCAGCTTAGCTGGGACAAACTCTGGAAACACCATATATTTT. The entire variable domain, with the rest obtained from reference TRBV7-9 and TRBJ1-3, is as follows: DTGVSQNPRHKITKRGQNVTFRCDPISEHNRLYWYRQTLGQGPEFLTYFQNEAQLEKSRLLSDRFSAERPKGSFSTLEIQRTEQGDSAMYLCASSLAGTNSGNTIYFGEGSWLTVV.